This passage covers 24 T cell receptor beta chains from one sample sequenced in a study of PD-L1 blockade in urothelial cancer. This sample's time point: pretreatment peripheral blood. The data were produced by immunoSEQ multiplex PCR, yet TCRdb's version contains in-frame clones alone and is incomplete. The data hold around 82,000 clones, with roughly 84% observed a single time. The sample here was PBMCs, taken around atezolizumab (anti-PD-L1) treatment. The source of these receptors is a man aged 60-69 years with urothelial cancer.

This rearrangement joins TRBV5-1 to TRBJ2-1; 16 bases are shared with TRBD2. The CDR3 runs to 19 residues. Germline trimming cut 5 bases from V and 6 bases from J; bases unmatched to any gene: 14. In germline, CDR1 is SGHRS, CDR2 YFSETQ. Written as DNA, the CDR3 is TGCGCCAGCAGAAGACCGGGACTAGCGGGGGGGCGGGTCCCCAATGAGCAGTTCTTC. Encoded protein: CASRRPGLAGGRVPNEQFF.

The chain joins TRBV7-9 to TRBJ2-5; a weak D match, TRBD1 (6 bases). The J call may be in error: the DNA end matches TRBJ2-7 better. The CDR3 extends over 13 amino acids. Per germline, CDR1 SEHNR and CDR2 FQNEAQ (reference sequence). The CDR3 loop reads CASSRGHPYEQYF. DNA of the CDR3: TGTGCCAGCAGCAGGGGACACCCCTACGAGCAGTACTTC.

CDR3 region: CASRRTGGHNQPQHF. The CDR3 nucleotides read TGTGCCAGCAGGAGGACAGGGGGCCACAATCAGCCCCAGCATTTT. The V call is TRBV6-5, the J call TRBJ1-5; 11 bases line up with TRBD1. Germline CDR1 is MNHEY and CDR2 is SVGAGI. This CDR3 contains 15 residues. V dropped 6 bases and J dropped 3; count of bases not matched to a gene: 4.

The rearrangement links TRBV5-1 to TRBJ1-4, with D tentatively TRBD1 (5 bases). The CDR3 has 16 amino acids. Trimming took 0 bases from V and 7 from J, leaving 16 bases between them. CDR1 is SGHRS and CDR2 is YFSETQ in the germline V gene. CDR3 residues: CASSLDSAGGSEKLFF. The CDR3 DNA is TGCGCCAGCAGCTTGGATTCCGCGGGGGGTAGTGAAAAACTGTTTTTT.

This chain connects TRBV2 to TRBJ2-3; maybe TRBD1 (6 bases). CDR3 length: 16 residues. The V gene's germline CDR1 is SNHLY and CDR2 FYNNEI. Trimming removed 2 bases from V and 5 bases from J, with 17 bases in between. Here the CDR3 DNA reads TGTGCCAGCAGTGAACGAGGGGGAACAGGGATAGATACGCAGTATTTT. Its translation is CASSERGGTGIDTQYF.

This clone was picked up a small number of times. CDR3 amino acids: CASSPTGVPRDEQYF. The CDR3 DNA reads as TGTGCCAGCAGCCCCACGGGGGTCCCCCGGGACGAGCAGTACTTC. The V and J genes are TRBV7-9 and TRBJ2-7; the D gene is possibly TRBD2 (6 bases). CDR1 and CDR2 (germline): SEHNR, FQNEAQ (reference sequence). The CDR3 totals 15 residues. V lost 5 bases to trimming and J lost 5 bases, with 19 bases between them.

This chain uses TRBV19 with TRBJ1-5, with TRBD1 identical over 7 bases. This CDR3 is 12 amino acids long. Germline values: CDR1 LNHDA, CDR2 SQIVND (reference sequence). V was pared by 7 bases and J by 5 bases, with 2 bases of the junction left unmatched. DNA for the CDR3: TGTGCCAGTAACGACAGGGATCAGCCCCAGCATTTT. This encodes CASNDRDQPQHF.

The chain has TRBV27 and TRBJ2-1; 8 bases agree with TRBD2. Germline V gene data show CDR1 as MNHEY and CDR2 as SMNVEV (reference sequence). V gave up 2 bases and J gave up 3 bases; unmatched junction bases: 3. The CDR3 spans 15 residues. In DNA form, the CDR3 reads TGTGCCAGCAGTTTACGGCTAGCGGGCTACAATGAGCAGTTCTTC. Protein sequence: CASSLRLAGYNEQFF.

The CDR3, as DNA: TGTGCCAGCAGTCGACAGGGAAGGAGCAATCAGCCCCAGCATTTT. Its translation is CASSRQGRSNQPQHF. V and J are TRBV6-5 and TRBJ1-5; 7 nucleotides line up with TRBD1. The CDR3 consists of 15 residues. J was trimmed by 1 base and V by 5 bases; bases with no gene match: 5. Looked up from germline, CDR1 is MNHEY and CDR2 is SVGAGI.

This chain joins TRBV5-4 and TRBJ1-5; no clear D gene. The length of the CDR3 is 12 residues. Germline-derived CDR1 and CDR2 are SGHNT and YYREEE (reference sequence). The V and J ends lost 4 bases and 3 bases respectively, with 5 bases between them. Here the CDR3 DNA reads TGTGCCAGCAGCGTGTACAATCAGCCCCAGCATTTT. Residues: CASSVYNQPQHF.

CDR3 DNA sequence: TGTGCCAGCAGCTCAGCACCTTTTAGCGGGGGGGCCCCAGATACGCAGTATTTT. Amino acids: CASSSAPFSGGAPDTQYF. The gene calls are TRBV7-3 and TRBJ2-3, with 11 positions matching TRBD2. J gave up 4 bases and V 4 bases, and 13 bases lay outside the gene matches. The germline CDR1 and CDR2 sequences are SGHTA and FQGTGA. The CDR3 is 18 amino acids. Based on the CDR3 plus reference TRBV7-3 and TRBJ2-3, the full variable domain is GAGVSQTPSNKVTEKGKYVELRCDPISGHTALYWYRQSLGQGPEFLIYFQGTGAADDSGLPNDRFFAVRPEGSVSTLKIQRTERGDSAVYLCASSSAPFSGGAPDTQYFGPGTRLTVL.

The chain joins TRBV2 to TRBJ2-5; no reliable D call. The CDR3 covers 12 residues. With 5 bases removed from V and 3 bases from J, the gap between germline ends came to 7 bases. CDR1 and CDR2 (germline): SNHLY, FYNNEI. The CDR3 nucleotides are TGTGCCAGCAGTTCCCTAGAAGAGACCCAGTACTTC. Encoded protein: CASSSLEETQYF.

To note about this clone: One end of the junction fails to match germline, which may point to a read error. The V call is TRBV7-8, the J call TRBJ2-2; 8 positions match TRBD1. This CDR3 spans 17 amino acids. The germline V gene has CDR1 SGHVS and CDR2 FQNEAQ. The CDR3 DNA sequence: TGTGCCAGCACCTTACCTGGACAGGGCACGGACACCGGGGAGCTGTTTTTT. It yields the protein CASTLPGQGTDTGELFF.

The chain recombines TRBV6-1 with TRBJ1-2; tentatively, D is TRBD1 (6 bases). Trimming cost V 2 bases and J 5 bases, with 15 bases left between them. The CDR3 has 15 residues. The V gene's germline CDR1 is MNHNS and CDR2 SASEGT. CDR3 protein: CASSELPGEIYGYTF. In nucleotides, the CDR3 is TGTGCCAGCAGTGAACTACCAGGGGAAATTTATGGCTACACCTTC.

CDR3 nucleotide sequence: TGTGCCAGCAGTTACTCAGTTCGGGAGACCCAGTACTTC. Encoded protein: CASSYSVRETQYF. The chain couples TRBV6-6 to TRBJ2-5; D ambiguous. Trimming stripped 0 bases from V and 5 bases from J, with 7 bases between. There are 13 residues in the CDR3. In germline, CDR1 is MNHNY, CDR2 SVGAGI (reference sequence).

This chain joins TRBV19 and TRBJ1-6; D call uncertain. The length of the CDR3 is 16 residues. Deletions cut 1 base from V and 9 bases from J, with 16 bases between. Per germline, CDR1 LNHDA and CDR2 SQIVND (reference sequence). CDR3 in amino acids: CASSIGGWQNSSPLHF. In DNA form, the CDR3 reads TGTGCCAGTAGTATAGGAGGGTGGCAAAATAGTTCACCCCTCCACTTT.

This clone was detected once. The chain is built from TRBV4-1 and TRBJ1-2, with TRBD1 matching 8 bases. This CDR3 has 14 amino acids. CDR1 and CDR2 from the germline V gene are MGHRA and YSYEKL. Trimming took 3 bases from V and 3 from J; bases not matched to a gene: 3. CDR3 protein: CASSHLTGDYGYTF. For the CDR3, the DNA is TGCGCCAGCAGCCACCTGACAGGGGACTATGGCTACACCTTC.

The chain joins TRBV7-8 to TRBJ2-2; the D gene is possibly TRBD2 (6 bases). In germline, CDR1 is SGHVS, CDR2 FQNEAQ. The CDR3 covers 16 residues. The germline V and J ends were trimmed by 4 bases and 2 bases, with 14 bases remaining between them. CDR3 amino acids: CASSSRRGQNTGELFF. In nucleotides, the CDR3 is TGTGCCAGCAGCTCGCGGAGGGGTCAAAACACCGGGGAGCTGTTTTTT.

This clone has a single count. For the CDR3, the DNA is TGTGCCAGCAGTTGGTCAGGCAGTTCTGGGGCCAACGTCCTGACTTTC. Amino acids: CASSWSGSSGANVLTF. This sequence joins TRBV6-5 and TRBJ2-6; D uncertain. CDR1 and CDR2 (germline): MNHEY, SVGAGI. Trimming shortened V by 4 bases and J by 1 base, and 11 bases separated the two germline ends. This CDR3 contains 16 residues.

The CDR3 region has the DNA TGTGCCAGCAGCACGGACAGGGGGACCTCCTACGAGCAGTACTTC. Amino acid sequence: CASSTDRGTSYEQYF. V usage is TRBV21-1 and J usage is TRBJ2-7; TRBD1 is taken as the D call from the table, unchecked against the DNA. TRBV21-1 is a pseudogene. The CDR3 length is 15 residues.

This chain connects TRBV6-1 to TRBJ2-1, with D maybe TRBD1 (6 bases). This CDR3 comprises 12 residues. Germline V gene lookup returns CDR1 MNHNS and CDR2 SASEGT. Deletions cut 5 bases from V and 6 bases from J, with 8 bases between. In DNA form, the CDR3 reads TGTGCCAGCAGTCGAGGGGGCAATGAGCAGTTCTTC. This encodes CASSRGGNEQFF.

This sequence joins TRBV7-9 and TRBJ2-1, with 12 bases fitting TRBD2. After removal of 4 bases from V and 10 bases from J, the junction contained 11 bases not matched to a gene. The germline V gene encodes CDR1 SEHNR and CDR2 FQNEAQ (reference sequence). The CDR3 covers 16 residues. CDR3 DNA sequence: TGTGCCAGCAGCTCCCCGGCACTAGCGGGGGGACGAGAGCAGTTCTTC. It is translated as CASSSPALAGGREQFF.

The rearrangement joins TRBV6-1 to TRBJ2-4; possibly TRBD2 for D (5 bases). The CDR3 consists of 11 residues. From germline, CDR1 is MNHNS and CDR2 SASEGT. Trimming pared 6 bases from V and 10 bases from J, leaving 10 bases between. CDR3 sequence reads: CASSLAGIQYF. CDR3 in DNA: TGTGCCAGCAGCCTAGCCGGAATTCAGTACTTC.

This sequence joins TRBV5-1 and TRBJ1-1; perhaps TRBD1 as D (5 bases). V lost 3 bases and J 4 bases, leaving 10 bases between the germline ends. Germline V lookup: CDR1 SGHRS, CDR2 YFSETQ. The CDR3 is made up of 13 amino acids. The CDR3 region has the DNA TGCGCCAGCAGCTATACAGGTGGCACTGAAGCTTTCTTT. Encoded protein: CASSYTGGTEAFF.